The 9 T cell receptor beta chains given below trace back to one sample, sequenced in a study of shared clonotypes between healthy human individuals. Naive-designated CD8 cells lacked CD45RO, were positively enriched for CCR7, and omitted terminally differentiated effector memory CD45RA+ cells. Generated by immunoSEQ multiplex PCR, the TCRdb table keeps only in-frame clones and is missing some. In the table there are 2 million to 2.5 million clones, 85% to 95% of which are singletons. The sample was naive CD8+ T cells from PBMCs. The receptors come from a man in his late teens or twenties in good health. Some clones in this sample may be carry-over from other donors' samples.

The V and J genes are TRBV28 and TRBJ2-4; D not resolved. Germline V gene sequence: CDR1 MDHEN, CDR2 SYDVKM. Trimming removed 5 bases at V and 0 bases at J, with 14 bases between. This CDR3 is built from 16 residues. CDR3 sequence: CASSRPAPIAKNIQYF. CDR3 coding DNA: TGTGCCAGCAGTCGGCCAGCCCCTATAGCCAAAAACATTCAGTACTTC.

This rearrangement joins TRBV14 to TRBJ1-1; D is unresolved. Between the trimmed V and J ends, which lost 4 bases and 5 bases, there was a span of 17 bases. The V gene's germline CDR1 is SGHDN and CDR2 FVKESK. This CDR3 region has 15 residues. In DNA, the CDR3 is TGTGCCAGCAGCCTCGAAACGGGCAGGTATACTGAAGCTTTCTTT. Its protein product is CASSLETGRYTEAFF.

This clone was observed a single time. The sample contains more than one DNA sequence encoding this CDR3. CDR3 nucleotides: TGCGCCAGCAGCCAAGCTAGCGGGAGGGGCAATGAGCAGTTCTTC. It yields the protein CASSQASGRGNEQFF. The rearrangement links TRBV4-3 to TRBJ2-1, with TRBD2 matching over 12 bases. Trimming at V came to 1 base and at J to 6 bases, leaving 1 base not matched to a gene. The germline V gene encodes CDR1 LGHNA and CDR2 YSLEER. The CDR3 contains 15 residues.

The V and J genes are TRBV15 and TRBJ1-4; possibly TRBD1 for D (6 bases). Germline loops: CDR1 LNHNV, CDR2 YYDKDF (reference sequence). The CDR3 extends over 14 amino acids. V was clipped by 4 bases and J by 0 bases, with 6 bases between them. As DNA, the CDR3 is TGTGCCACCAGCACAGGGGCAACTAATGAAAAACTGTTTTTT. Its protein product is CATSTGATNEKLFF.

The chain has TRBV27 and TRBJ2-7; maybe TRBD1 (5 bases). With 1 base removed from V and 5 bases from J, the gap between germline ends came to 9 bases. The CDR3 totals 13 residues. Germline CDR1 MNHEY, CDR2 SMNVEV (reference sequence). This CDR3 is CASSLWQGNEQYF. CDR3 DNA sequence: TGTGCCAGCAGTTTATGGCAGGGAAACGAGCAGTACTTC.

The chain is built from TRBV6-5 and TRBJ1-5; weak D call: TRBD1 (5 bases). The germline gives CDR1 MNHEY, CDR2 SVGAGI. The V end was cut by 4 bases, the J end by 5 bases, with 12 bases between. This CDR3 spans 14 amino acids. CDR3 sequence reads: CASSSQGAHQPQHF. DNA for the CDR3: TGTGCCAGCAGTTCGCAGGGAGCCCATCAGCCCCAGCATTTT.

As concerns this clone: Other DNA sequences in this sample translate to the same CDR3. V usage is TRBV4-2 and J usage is TRBJ2-1; 11 positions agree with TRBD2. CDR1 and CDR2 from the germline V gene are LGHNA and YNFKEQ. The CDR3 covers 14 residues. J lost 8 bases, V lost 4 bases, and 4 bases had no gene match. DNA for the CDR3: TGTGCCAGCAGCCCCGGACTAGCGGGTTATGAGCAGTTCTTC. Its translation: CASSPGLAGYEQFF.

The chain couples TRBV15 to TRBJ2-5, with 13 positions matching TRBD2. CDR1 LNHNV and CDR2 YYDKDF come from the germline V gene (reference sequence). Germline trimming cut 5 bases from V and 3 bases from J; bases unmatched to any gene: 6. This CDR3 has 16 amino acids. CDR3 sequence reads: CATSASGTSGKETQYF. The DNA for the CDR3 is TGTGCCACCAGCGCTTCCGGGACTAGCGGGAAAGAGACCCAGTACTTC.

The chain couples TRBV10-3 to TRBJ2-2; TRBD1 is a possible D gene (5 bases). From germline, CDR1 is ENHRY and CDR2 SYGVKD. V lost 3 bases to trimming and J lost 1 base, with 15 bases between them. The CDR3 totals 17 residues. In DNA form, the CDR3 reads TGTGCCATCAGTGATCCCCTCGTCGACAGGAACACCGGGGAGCTGTTTTTT. Translated: CAISDPLVDRNTGELFF.